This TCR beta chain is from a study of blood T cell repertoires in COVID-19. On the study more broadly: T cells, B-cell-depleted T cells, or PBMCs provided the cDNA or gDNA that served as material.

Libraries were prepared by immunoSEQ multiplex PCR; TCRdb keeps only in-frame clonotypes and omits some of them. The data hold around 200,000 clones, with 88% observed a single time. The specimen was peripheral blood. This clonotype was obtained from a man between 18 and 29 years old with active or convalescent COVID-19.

The chain's CDR3 is CAWSDHRTLAGAVEQYF. DNA of the CDR3: TGTGCCTGGAGTGATCATCGGACTTTAGCGGGGGCGGTGGAGCAGTACTTC. The rearrangement links TRBV30 to TRBJ2-7, with TRBD2 matching 9 bases. Germline V gene data show CDR1 as GTSNPN and CDR2 as SVGIG (reference sequence). This CDR3 contains 17 residues. The ends lost 1 base at V and 7 bases at J; junction bases unmatched: 17.